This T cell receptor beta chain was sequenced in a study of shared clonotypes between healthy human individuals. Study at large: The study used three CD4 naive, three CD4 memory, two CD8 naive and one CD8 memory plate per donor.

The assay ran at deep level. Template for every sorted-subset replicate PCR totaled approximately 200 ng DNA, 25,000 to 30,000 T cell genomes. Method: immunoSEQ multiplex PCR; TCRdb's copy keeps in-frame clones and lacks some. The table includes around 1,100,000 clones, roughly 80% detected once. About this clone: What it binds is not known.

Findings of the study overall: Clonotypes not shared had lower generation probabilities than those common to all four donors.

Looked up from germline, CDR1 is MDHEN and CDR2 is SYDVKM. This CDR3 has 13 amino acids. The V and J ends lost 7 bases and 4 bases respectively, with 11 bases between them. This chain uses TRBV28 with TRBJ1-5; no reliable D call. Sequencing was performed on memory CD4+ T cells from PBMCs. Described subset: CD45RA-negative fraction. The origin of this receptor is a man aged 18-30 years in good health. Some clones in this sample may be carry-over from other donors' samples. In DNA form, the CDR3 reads TGTGCCAGCACTCTAGCCACAAATCAGCCCCAGCATTTT. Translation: CASTLATNQPQHF.